Listed below are T cell receptor beta chains from one sample, sequenced in a study of CD8 T cells in Susac syndrome. TCRdb used MiXCR to reprocess the immunoSEQ multiplex PCR reads, holding one entry per CDR3 protein. The data contain about 190,000 distinct CDR3 sequences, 85% to 95% of them singletons. The sample consisted of CD4+ T cells from PBMCs. The receptors come from a human donor in good health. Each CDR3 is given with its conserved first and last residue.

V gene	J gene	CDR3 protein
TRBV28	TRBJ2-3	CASRTRTDTQYF
TRBV5-4	TRBJ1-2	CASSTGQNYGYTF
TRBV20-1	TRBJ2-1	CSALSAREGGEQFF
TRBV18	TRBJ2-5	CASSPPVLETQYF
TRBV5-1	TRBJ1-2	CASSLGPGTGGYTF
TRBV5-1	TRBJ1-6	CASSAQGLPLHF
TRBV3-1	TRBJ2-5	CASSQGLGQGSGETQYF
TRBV20-1	TRBJ2-1	CSARDMTSGYNEQFF
TRBV15	TRBJ1-2	CATSVGSGLPYGYTF
TRBV18	TRBJ2-1	CASSPDNEQFF
TRBV3-1	TRBJ2-6	CASSQNDASGANVLTF
TRBV27	TRBJ1-1	CASSYRVNTEAFF
TRBV29-1	TRBJ1-2	CSVGSRDRVPGYTF
TRBV6-5	TRBJ2-3	CASSWTSGGLADTQYF
TRBV7-2	TRBJ1-1	CASSRDRVNTEAFF
TRBV12-3/TRBV12-4	TRBJ2-3	CASSSGLATDTQYF
TRBV11-2	TRBJ2-1	CASSPKWRELGRGQFF
TRBV20-1	TRBJ2-1	CSATGGLADNEQFF
TRBV5-4	TRBJ2-5	CASSSSGTRGVETQYF
TRBV7-2	TRBJ2-3	CASSLMGAGTDTQYF
TRBV20-1	TRBJ2-3	CSALTGLDTQYF
TRBV6-2/TRBV6-3	TRBJ1-1	CASSYSGTANTEAFF
TRBV6-2/TRBV6-3	TRBJ2-1	CASSYSAGMNEQFF
TRBV7-8	TRBJ2-4	CASSLFPARGGAKNIQYF
TRBV9	TRBJ1-2	CASSVEEGLYGYTF
TRBV20-1	TRBJ1-5	CSAFSTSQVYLDSNQPQHF